What follows describes a single T cell receptor beta chain. Its antigen remains unknown. Sequencing used immunoSEQ multiplex PCR; TCRdb keeps in-frame clones, though not all of them. The sample lists 140,000 or so clones; just over 85% were seen once. Trimming pared 3 bases from V and 0 bases from J, leaving 18 bases between. CDR1 and CDR2 from the germline V gene are MNHEY and SVGEGT. The CDR3 contains 18 residues. The data were taken from a study of T cell responses to AZD1222 COVID-19 vaccine. Study-level points and caveats: The study sampled repertoires only after the peak T cell response. Dominant at 160-218 and 743-854, vaccine-associated CD4 TCRs also spanned spike.

The receptor was derived from an adult in good health. The chain links TRBV6-2 or TRBV6-3 to TRBJ1-5; the D gene is possibly TRBD1 (6 bases). Material: peripheral blood, obtained on day 0 of AZD1222 vaccination. CDR3 sequence: CASSYWGLKTYSNQPQHF. The CDR3, as DNA: TGTGCCAGCAGTTATTGGGGGCTCAAGACCTATAGCAATCAGCCCCAGCATTTT.